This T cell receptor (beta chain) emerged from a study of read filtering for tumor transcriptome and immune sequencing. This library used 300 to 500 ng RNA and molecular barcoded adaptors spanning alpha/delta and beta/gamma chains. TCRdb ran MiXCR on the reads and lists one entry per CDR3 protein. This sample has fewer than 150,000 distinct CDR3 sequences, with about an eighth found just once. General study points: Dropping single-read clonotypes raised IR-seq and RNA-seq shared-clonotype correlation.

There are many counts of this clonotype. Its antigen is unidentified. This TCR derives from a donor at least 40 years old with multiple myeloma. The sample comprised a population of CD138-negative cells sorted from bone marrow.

The CDR3 loop reads CASSSGPGSGELFF. The DNA of the CDR3 is TGTGCCAGCAGTTCCGGACCAGGCTCCGGGGAGCTGTTTTTT. The genes are TRBV28 and TRBJ2-2; D is unresolved. CDR1 and CDR2 (germline): MDHEN, SYDVKM. The CDR3 totals 14 residues. V lost 4 bases and J lost 6, with 12 bases in between.